This is a list of T cell receptor beta chains from one sample in a study of identical twins. TCRdb reprocessed the 5' RACE reads via MiXCR and lists one record per CDR3 protein. Of 500,000 to 700,000 distinct CDR3 sequences in the sample, under 8.5% are singletons; the top ten hold 1.6%. These records were also assigned to another study, of yellow fever vaccine responses in identical twins.

Sequencing was carried out using PBMCs. Receptors were obtained from a woman aged 18 to 35 in good health. The CDR3 runs from the conserved cysteine through the conserved F or W. D genes are given only for firm matches. Size is stated for part of the rows, as once, few or many counts, or as a class when the clone is expanded.

d_gene,j_gene,abundance,v_gene,CDR3nt,CDR3aa
TRBD2,TRBJ2-5,few,TRBV5-1,TGCGCCAGCAGACCCGGGACTAGCGGAAGGACCCAAGAGACCCAGTACTTC,CASRPGTSGRTQETQYF
TRBD1,TRBJ2-1,NA,TRBV29-1,TGCAGCGTTGAAGGGGGGACAGGGGAAGTCGATGAGCAGTTCTTC,CSVEGGTGEVDEQFF
NA,TRBJ2-3,NA,TRBV7-9,TGTGCCAGCAGCCTCCCAACGGCCCTCGGCACAGATACGCAGTATTTT,CASSLPTALGTDTQYF
TRBD1,TRBJ2-5,NA,TRBV24-1,TGTGCCACCAGTGCTACACCGGGACAGGGGGCAACGATGGAGACCCAGTACTTC,CATSATPGQGATMETQYF
NA,TRBJ2-4,many,TRBV10-3,TGTGCCATCAGTGAAGGGGACACTCTAGCCAAAAACATTCAGTACTTC,CAISEGDTLAKNIQYF
TRBD2,TRBJ2-7,many,TRBV12-3/TRBV12-4,TGTGCCAGCAGTTCTCTAGCGGGAGGTCAAGAGCAGTACTTC,CASSSLAGGQEQYF
NA,TRBJ2-5,many,TRBV12-3/TRBV12-4,TGTGCCAGCAGTTCGGCCGGGGGACTGTCGCAAGAGACCCAGTACTTC,CASSSAGGLSQETQYF
NA,TRBJ2-7,NA,TRBV28,TGTGCCAGCAGTTTATGGGCTGTCTCCTACGAGCAGTACTTC,CASSLWAVSYEQYF
TRBD2,TRBJ2-1,few,TRBV7-3,TGTGCCAGCAGCTTAACGTTAGCGGGAAGCCACAATGAGCAGTTCTTC,CASSLTLAGSHNEQFF
NA,TRBJ2-1,many,TRBV7-8,TGTGCCAGCATCTGGGACAGGGTCATAGAACTAGCGGGTAATGAGCAGTTCTTC,CASIWDRVIELAGNEQFF
TRBD2,TRBJ2-5,few,TRBV27,TGTGCCAGCAGCTATGGACTAGGTGGGACCCAGTACTTC,CASSYGLGGTQYF
NA,TRBJ1-6,many,TRBV14,TGTGCCAGCAGCCAAGCGAGACAGATCAATTCACCCCTCCACTTT,CASSQARQINSPLHF
NA,TRBJ2-2,NA,TRBV5-1,TGCGCCAGCAGCCCGATTGCCATGACTAGTTCGAACACCGGGGAGCTGTTTTTT,CASSPIAMTSSNTGELFF
NA,TRBJ2-7,few,TRBV27,TGTGCCAGCAGTTTATTAGGGCGAGATTACGAGCAGTACTTC,CASSLLGRDYEQYF
NA,TRBJ2-7,few,TRBV2,TGTGCCAGCACCGTGGGCGGGGTCTCCTACGAGCAGTACTTC,CASTVGGVSYEQYF
TRBD2,TRBJ2-1,NA,TRBV7-9,TGTGCCAGCAGCCCCAGTTATAGCGGGAGGGCCGATGAGCAGTTCTTC,CASSPSYSGRADEQFF
TRBD1,TRBJ2-1,few,TRBV7-9,TGTGCCAGCAGCTTAGCGACAGGGGTCAATGAGCAGTTCTTC,CASSLATGVNEQFF
NA,TRBJ2-3,NA,TRBV7-3,TGTGCCAGCAGCCGGCAGGGGTTGAAGACAGATACGCAGTATTTT,CASSRQGLKTDTQYF
NA,TRBJ2-7,few,TRBV4-1,TGCGCCAGCAGCCAGCTTAGCGACTACGAGCAGTACTTC,CASSQLSDYEQYF
TRBD2,TRBJ2-3,many,TRBV6-5,TGTGCCAGCAGTTCCTTGCGGGAGGGCCCTAGCACAGATACGCAGTATTTT,CASSSLREGPSTDTQYF
TRBD2,TRBJ2-1,NA,TRBV4-1,TGCGCCAGCAGCCAAGATACCCCTAGCGGGAGCGGCAATGAGCAGTTCTTC,CASSQDTPSGSGNEQFF
NA,TRBJ2-3,few,TRBV7-9,TGTGCCAGCACTCGAAGCAGGGTCCGCACAGATACGCAGTATTTT,CASTRSRVRTDTQYF
NA,TRBJ2-5,many,TRBV28,TGTGCCAGCAGTTCAGGGGTACTCCAAGAGACCCAGTACTTC,CASSSGVLQETQYF
NA,TRBJ2-1,NA,TRBV5-8,TGTGCCATCAGCTCCAGGCTCTCCTACAATGAGCAGTTCTTC,CAISSRLSYNEQFF
TRBD1,TRBJ2-3,NA,TRBV20-1,TGCAGTGCTGCAGCCGGGACAGGGTCCACAGATACGCAGTATTTT,CSAAAGTGSTDTQYF
TRBD1,TRBJ1-2,few,TRBV7-2,TGTGCCAGCAGCTTAGGACAGGGCTGGGACTATGGCTACACCTTC,CASSLGQGWDYGYTF
TRBD1,TRBJ1-1,many,TRBV7-9,TGTGCCAGCAGCGGTTGGACAGGGGTGACTGAAGCTTTCTTT,CASSGWTGVTEAFF
TRBD2,TRBJ2-3,NA,TRBV7-2,TGTGCCAGCAGAACCTGGGCGGGGGGGATATCCGATACGCAGTATTTT,CASRTWAGGISDTQYF
NA,TRBJ1-5,few,TRBV27,TGTGCCATCCCAGGGGCGATATTTAGCAATCAGCCCCAGCATTTT,CAIPGAIFSNQPQHF
TRBD2,TRBJ2-5,NA,TRBV5-1,TGCGCCAGCAGCTTGGGAGTTAGCGGGATTGTGGAGACCCAGTACTTC,CASSLGVSGIVETQYF
NA,TRBJ2-3,many,TRBV20-1,TGCAGTGCTAGACCCTTGGGGCAGGGCCGGAGAGATACGCAGTATTTT,CSARPLGQGRRDTQYF
TRBD2,TRBJ2-3,many,TRBV28,TGTGCCAGCAGTTTTGGACTAGCTCATACGCAGTATTTT,CASSFGLAHTQYF
TRBD2,TRBJ2-1,NA,TRBV29-1,TGCAGCGTTTGGGCTAGCGGGAGTATAAATGAGCAGTTCTTC,CSVWASGSINEQFF
TRBD2,TRBJ2-3,many,TRBV11-2,TGTGCCAGCAGCTTGAGACCGGGACTAGCGGGAGCCTCGCGGAGCACAGATACGCAGTATTTT,CASSLRPGLAGASRSTDTQYF
NA,TRBJ1-2,NA,TRBV3-1,TGTGCCAGCAGCCAAGGGATCGGACCCGCAGGGAACTATGGCTACACCTTC,CASSQGIGPAGNYGYTF
NA,TRBJ2-5,NA,TRBV2,TGTGCCAGCAGTGACCTAGGGGTCGCGCCGCAAGAGACCCAGTACTTC,CASSDLGVAPQETQYF
NA,TRBJ2-3,NA,TRBV6-2/TRBV6-3,TGTGCCAGCAGTTACCCGGCTGGTACGCAGTATTTT,CASSYPAGTQYF
TRBD2,TRBJ2-1,few,TRBV7-2,TGTGCCAGCAGCTTAGGAGGCACTAGCGGGGTCAATGAGCAGTTCTTC,CASSLGGTSGVNEQFF
NA,TRBJ2-7,NA,TRBV4-2,TGTGCCAGCAGCCAAGATAGGGCAGGGAAGTACGAGCAGTACTTC,CASSQDRAGKYEQYF
TRBD2,TRBJ2-2,few,TRBV27,TGTGCCAGCAGTTTCTCGAGCCACGGGAGGTCGGTCACCGGGGAGCTGTTTTTT,CASSFSSHGRSVTGELFF
NA,TRBJ2-1,NA,TRBV24-1,TGTGCCACCAGTGATCTTAAGGGACAAAGGAATGAGCAGTTCTTC,CATSDLKGQRNEQFF
NA,TRBJ2-1,few,TRBV7-9,TGTGCCAGCAGCCCCGGTGAGAATGAGCAGTTCTTC,CASSPGENEQFF
NA,TRBJ2-5,few,TRBV20-1,TGCAGTGCTAGGTTCGGGGAAGAGACCCAGTACTTC,CSARFGEETQYF
TRBD2,TRBJ2-1,many,TRBV20-1,TGCAGTGCTAGAGATAGACTAGCGGTTGGCAATGAGCAGTTCTTC,CSARDRLAVGNEQFF
TRBD2,TRBJ2-5,few,TRBV20-1,TGCAGTGTTTTGACTAGCGGGGGGCACCAAGAGACCCAGTACTTC,CSVLTSGGHQETQYF
TRBD2,TRBJ2-2,NA,TRBV10-3,TGTGCCATCAGTGAGTTAGCGGGAGCGCTTAAAGACACCGGGGAGCTGTTTTTT,CAISELAGALKDTGELFF
TRBD1,TRBJ2-3,many,TRBV20-1,TGCAGTGCTAGCGTCGGGACAGAGGAAACAGATACGCAGTATTTT,CSASVGTEETDTQYF
TRBD2,TRBJ2-3,NA,TRBV5-1,TGCGCCAGCAGCTTGGGTATAGCGGGGACAGATACGCAGTATTTT,CASSLGIAGTDTQYF
NA,TRBJ2-5,many,TRBV20-1,TGCAGTGGGAAAGACTATCGAACTGAGACCCAGTACTTC,CSGKDYRTETQYF
NA,TRBJ2-7,many,TRBV5-1,TGCGCCAGCAGCAAGGGTGGAGGACCCTACGAGCAGTACTTC,CASSKGGGPYEQYF
NA,TRBJ1-2,few,TRBV6-6,TGTGCCAGTAACCTTCAGGGGAACTATGGCTACACCTTC,CASNLQGNYGYTF
TRBD2,TRBJ2-5,NA,TRBV20-1,TGCAGTGCCCTGGGGGTGATCGGTAGCGGGAGAGTAGAGACCCAGTACTTC,CSALGVIGSGRVETQYF
TRBD1,TRBJ2-4,few,TRBV6-1,TGTGCCAGCACGACAGGGAGCAAAAACATTCAGTACTTC,CASTTGSKNIQYF
NA,TRBJ2-5,many,TRBV6-1,TGTGCCAGCAGCCCGGGAATACAAGAGACCCAGTACTTC,CASSPGIQETQYF
NA,TRBJ2-7,few,TRBV27,TGTGCCAGCAGTTGGGGGTCCCGGTACGAGCAGTACTTC,CASSWGSRYEQYF